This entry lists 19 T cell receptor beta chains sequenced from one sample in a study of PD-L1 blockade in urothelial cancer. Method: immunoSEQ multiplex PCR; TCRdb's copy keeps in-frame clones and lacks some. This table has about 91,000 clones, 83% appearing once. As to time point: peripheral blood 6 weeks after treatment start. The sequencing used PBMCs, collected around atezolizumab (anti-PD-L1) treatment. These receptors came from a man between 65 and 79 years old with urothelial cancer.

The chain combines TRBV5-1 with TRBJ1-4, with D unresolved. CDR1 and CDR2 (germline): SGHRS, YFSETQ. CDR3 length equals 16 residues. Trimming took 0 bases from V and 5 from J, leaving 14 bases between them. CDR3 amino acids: CASSLELSPGNEKLFF. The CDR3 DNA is TGCGCCAGCAGCTTGGAGTTGTCACCAGGCAATGAAAAACTGTTTTTT. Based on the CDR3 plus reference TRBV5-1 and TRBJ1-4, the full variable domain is KAGVTQTPRYLIKTRGQQVTLSCSPISGHRSVSWYQQTPGQGLQFLFEYFSETQRNKGNFPGRFSGRQFSNSRSEMNVSTLELGDSALYLCASSLELSPGNEKLFFGSGTQLSVL.

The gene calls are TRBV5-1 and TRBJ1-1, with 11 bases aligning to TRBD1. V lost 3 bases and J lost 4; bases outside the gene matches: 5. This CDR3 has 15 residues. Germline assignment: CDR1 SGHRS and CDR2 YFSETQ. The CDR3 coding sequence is TGCGCCAGCAGCTCGAAAGGGACAGGGGGCACTGAAGCTTTCTTT. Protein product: CASSSKGTGGTEAFF.

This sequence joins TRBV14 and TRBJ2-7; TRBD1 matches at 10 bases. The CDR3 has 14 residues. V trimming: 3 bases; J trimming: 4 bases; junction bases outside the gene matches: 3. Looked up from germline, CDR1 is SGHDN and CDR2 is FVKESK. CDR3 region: CASSHGTGVYEQYF. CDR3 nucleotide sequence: TGTGCCAGCAGCCACGGGACAGGGGTATACGAGCAGTACTTC.

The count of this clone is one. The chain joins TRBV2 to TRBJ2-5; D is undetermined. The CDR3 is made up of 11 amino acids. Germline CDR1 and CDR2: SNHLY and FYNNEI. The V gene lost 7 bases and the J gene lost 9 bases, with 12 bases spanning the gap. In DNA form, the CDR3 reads TGTGCCAGCACTGCAAACCAGGCCCAGTACTTC. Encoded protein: CASTANQAQYF.

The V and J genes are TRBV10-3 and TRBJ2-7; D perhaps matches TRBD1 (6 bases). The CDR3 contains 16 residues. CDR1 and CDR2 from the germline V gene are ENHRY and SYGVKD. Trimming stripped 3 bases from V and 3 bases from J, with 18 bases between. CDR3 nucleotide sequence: TGTGCCATCAGTGACAAACAGGGTTTTTTGGGCTACGAGCAGTACTTC. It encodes CAISDKQGFLGYEQYF.

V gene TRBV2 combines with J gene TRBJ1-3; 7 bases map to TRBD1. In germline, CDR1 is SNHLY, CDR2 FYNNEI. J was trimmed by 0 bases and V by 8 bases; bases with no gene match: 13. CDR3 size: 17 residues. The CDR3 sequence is CASVKGQALLSGNTIYF. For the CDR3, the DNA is TGTGCCAGCGTTAAAGGACAGGCGTTACTCTCTGGAAACACCATATATTTT.

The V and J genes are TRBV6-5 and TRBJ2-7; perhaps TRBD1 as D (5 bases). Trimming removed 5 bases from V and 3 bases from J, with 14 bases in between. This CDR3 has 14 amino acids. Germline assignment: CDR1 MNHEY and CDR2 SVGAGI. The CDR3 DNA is TGTGCCAGCAGTCAAAGGCAGGGTAGCTACGAGCAGTACTTC. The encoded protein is CASSQRQGSYEQYF.

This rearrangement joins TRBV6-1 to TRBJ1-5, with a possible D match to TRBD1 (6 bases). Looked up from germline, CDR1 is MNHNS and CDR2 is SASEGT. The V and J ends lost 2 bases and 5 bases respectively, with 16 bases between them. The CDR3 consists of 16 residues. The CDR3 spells CASSEPYREGDQPQHF. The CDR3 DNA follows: TGTGCCAGCAGTGAACCATACAGGGAGGGGGATCAGCCCCAGCATTTT.

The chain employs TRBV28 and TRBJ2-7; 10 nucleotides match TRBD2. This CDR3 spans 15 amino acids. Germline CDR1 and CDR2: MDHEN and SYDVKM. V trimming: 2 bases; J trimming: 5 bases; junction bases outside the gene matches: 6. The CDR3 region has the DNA TGTGCCAGCAGTTTAAGCGGGAGGGCCGGGAACGAGCAGTACTTC. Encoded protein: CASSLSGRAGNEQYF. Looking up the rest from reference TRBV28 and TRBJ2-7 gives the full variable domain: DVKVTQSSRYLVKRTGEKVFLECVQDMDHENMFWYRQDPGLGLRLIYFSYDVKMKEKGDIPEGYSVSREKKERFSLILESASTNQTSMYLCASSLSGRAGNEQYFGPGTRLTVT.

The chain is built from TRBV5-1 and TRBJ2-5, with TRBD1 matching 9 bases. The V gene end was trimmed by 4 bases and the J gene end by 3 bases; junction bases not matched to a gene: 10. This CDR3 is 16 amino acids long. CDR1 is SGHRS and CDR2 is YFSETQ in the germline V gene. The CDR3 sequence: CASSPQDRGGEETQYF. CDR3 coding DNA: TGCGCCAGCAGCCCCCAGGACAGGGGAGGGGAAGAGACCCAGTACTTC.

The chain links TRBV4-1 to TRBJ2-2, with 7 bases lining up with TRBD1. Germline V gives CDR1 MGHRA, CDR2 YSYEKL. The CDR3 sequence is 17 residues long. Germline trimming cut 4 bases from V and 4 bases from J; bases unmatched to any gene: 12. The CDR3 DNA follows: TGCGCCAGCAGCCTAGAGCGACAGGGTTCGTCCACCGGGGAGCTGTTTTTT. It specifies CASSLERQGSSTGELFF.

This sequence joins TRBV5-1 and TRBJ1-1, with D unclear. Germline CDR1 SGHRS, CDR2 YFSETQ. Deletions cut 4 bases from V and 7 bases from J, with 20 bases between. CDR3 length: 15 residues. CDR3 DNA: TGCGCCAGCAGCGACCAAGACAATGGGCATTTTGAAGCTTTCTTT. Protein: CASSDQDNGHFEAFF.

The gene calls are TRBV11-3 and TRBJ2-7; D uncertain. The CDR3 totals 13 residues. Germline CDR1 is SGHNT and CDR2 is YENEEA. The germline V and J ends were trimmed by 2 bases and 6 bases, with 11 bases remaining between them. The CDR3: CASSLSRSGEQYF. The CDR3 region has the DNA TGTGCCAGCAGCTTATCGCGATCCGGCGAGCAGTACTTC.

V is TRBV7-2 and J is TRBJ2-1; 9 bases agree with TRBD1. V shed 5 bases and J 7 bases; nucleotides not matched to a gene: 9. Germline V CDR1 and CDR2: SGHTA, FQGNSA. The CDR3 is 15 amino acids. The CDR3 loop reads CASSDRDRVRNEQFF. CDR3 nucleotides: TGTGCCAGCAGCGACCGGGACAGGGTGAGGAATGAGCAGTTCTTC.

The DNA of the CDR3 is TGTGCCAGCAGCGTAGGATGGAGCACTGAAGCTTTCTTT. Encoded protein: CASSVGWSTEAFF. V and J are TRBV9 and TRBJ1-1; D gene unclear. From germline, CDR1 is SGDLS and CDR2 YYNGEE. The length of the CDR3 is 13 residues. V was cut by 0 bases and J by 4 bases, with 7 bases left in between.

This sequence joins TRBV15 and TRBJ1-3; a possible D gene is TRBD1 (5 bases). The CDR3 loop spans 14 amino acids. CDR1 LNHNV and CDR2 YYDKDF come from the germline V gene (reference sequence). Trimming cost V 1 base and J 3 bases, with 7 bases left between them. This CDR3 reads CATSRVRGGNTIYF. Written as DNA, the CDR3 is TGTGCCACCAGCAGAGTAAGGGGTGGAAACACCATATATTTT.

The CDR3 loop is CASSPGGIGGYTF. DNA of the CDR3: TGTGCCAGCAGTCCAGGGGGAATAGGTGGCTACACCTTC. The chain carries TRBV6-1 and TRBJ1-2; 7 positions agree with TRBD1. Germline V gene lookup returns CDR1 MNHNS and CDR2 SASEGT. This CDR3 has 13 amino acids. J lost 7 bases, V lost 5 bases, and 7 bases had no gene match.

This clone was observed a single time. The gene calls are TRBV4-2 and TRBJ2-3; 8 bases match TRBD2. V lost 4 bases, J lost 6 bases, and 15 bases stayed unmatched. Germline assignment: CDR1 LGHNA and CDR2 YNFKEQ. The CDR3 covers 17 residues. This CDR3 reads CASSRVARRGAWDTQYF. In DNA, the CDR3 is TGTGCCAGCAGCCGCGTAGCCAGGCGGGGGGCCTGGGATACGCAGTATTTT.

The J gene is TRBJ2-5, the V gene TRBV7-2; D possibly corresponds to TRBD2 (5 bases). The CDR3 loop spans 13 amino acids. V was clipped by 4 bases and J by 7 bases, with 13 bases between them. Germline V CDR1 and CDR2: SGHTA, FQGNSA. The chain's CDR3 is CASSSSPGRTQYF. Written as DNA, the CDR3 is TGTGCCAGCAGCTCTAGCCCCGGTCGGACCCAGTACTTC.